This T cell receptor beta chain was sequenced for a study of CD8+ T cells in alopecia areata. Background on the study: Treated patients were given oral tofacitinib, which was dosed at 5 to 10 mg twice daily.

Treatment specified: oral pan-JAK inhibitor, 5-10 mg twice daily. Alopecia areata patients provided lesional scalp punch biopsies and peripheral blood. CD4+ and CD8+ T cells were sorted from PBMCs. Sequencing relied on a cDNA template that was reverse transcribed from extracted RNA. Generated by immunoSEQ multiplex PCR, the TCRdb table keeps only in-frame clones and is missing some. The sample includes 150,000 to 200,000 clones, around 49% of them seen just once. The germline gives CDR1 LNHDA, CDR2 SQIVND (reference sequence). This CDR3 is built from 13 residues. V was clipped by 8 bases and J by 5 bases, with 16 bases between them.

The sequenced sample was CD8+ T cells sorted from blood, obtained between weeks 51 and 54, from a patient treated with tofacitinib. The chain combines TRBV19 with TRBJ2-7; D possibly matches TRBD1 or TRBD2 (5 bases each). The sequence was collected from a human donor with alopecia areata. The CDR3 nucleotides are TGTGCCAGTGGAACGGGACCATGGCACGAGCAGTACTTC. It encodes CASGTGPWHEQYF.